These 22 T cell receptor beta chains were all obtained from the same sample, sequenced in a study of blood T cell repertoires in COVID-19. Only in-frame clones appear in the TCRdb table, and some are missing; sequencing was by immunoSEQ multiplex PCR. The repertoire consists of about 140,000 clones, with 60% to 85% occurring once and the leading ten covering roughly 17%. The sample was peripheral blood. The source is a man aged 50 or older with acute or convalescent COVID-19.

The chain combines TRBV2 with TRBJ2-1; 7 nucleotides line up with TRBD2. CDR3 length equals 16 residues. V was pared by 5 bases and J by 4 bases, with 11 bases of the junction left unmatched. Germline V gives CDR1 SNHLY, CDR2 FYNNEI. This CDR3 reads CASSKRVGLTYNEQFF. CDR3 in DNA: TGTGCCAGCAGTAAAAGGGTGGGACTAACTTACAATGAGCAGTTCTTC. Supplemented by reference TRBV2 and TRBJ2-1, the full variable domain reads EPEVTQTPSHQVTQMGQEVILRCVPISNHLYFYWYRQILGQKVEFLVSFYNNEISEKSEIFDDQFSVERPDGSNFTLKIRSTKLEDSAMYFCASSKRVGLTYNEQFFGPGTRLTVL.

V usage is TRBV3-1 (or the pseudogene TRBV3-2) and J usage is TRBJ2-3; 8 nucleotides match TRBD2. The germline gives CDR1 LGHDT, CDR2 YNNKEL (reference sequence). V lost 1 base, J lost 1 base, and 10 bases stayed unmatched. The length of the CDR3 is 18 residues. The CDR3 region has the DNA TGTGCCAGCAGCCAAGCTCCTCGGAGTAGCGGGGGCACAGATACGCAGTATTTT. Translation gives CASSQAPRSSGGTDTQYF.

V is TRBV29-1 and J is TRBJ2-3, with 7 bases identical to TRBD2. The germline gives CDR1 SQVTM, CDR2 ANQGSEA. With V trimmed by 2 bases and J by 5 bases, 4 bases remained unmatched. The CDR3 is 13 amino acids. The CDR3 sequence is CSVEMGGGDTQYF. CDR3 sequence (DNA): TGCAGCGTTGAAATGGGGGGGGGAGATACGCAGTATTTT.

The DNA for the CDR3 is TGCAGCGGTGACCAATCGGGGACAGCTAACACTGAAGCTTTCTTT. Translating it yields CSGDQSGTANTEAFF. This chain links TRBV29-1 with TRBJ1-1; 7 nucleotides line up with TRBD1. Losses at the gene ends were 7 bases for V and 2 bases for J; bases not matched to a gene: 13. The CDR3 spans 15 residues. Looked up from germline, CDR1 is SQVTM and CDR2 is ANQGSEA.

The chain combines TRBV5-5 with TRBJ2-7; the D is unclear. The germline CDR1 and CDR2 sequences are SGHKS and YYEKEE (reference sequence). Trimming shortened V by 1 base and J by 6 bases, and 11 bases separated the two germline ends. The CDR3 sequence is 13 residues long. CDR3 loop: CASSLYSPSEQYF. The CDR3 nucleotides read TGTGCCAGCAGCTTGTACAGCCCATCCGAGCAGTACTTC.

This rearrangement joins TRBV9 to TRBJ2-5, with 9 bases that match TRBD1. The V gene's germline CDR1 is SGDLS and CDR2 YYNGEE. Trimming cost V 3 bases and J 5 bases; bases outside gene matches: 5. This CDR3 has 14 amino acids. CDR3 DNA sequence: TGTGCCAGCAGCGGAACAGGGGGCAGGGAGACCCAGTACTTC. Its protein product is CASSGTGGRETQYF.

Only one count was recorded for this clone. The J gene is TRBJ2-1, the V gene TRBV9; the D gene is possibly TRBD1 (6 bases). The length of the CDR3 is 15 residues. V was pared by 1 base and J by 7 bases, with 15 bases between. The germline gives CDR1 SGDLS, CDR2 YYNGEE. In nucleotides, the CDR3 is TGTGCCAGCAGCGTACTCTCGACAGGTTGGAATGAGCAGTTCTTC. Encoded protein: CASSVLSTGWNEQFF.

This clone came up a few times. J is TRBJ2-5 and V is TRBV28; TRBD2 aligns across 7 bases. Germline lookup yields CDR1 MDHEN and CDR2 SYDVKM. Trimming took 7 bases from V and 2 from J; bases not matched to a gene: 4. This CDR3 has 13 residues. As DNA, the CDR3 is TGTGCCAGCACTTTGGGGGGGCAAGAGACCCAGTACTTC. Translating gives CASTLGGQETQYF.

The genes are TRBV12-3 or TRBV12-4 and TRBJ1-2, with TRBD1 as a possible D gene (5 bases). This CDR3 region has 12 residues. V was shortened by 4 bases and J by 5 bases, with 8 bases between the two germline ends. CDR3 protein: CASSYRGYGYTF. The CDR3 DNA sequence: TGTGCCAGCAGTTATAGGGGTTATGGCTACACCTTC.

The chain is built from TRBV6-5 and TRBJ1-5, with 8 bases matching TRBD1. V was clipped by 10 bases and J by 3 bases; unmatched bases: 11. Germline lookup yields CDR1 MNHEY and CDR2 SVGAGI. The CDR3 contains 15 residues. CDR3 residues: CATSTTGGPNQPQHF. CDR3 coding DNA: TGTGCCACATCAACCACAGGGGGTCCCAATCAGCCCCAGCATTTT.

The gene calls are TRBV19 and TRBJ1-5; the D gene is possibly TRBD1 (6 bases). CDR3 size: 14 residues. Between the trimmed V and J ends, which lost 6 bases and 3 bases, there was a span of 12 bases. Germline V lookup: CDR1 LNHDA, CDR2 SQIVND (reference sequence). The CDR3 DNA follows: TGTGCCAGTAGGCGGGGGGCGGACAATCAGCCCCAGCATTTT. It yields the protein CASRRGADNQPQHF.

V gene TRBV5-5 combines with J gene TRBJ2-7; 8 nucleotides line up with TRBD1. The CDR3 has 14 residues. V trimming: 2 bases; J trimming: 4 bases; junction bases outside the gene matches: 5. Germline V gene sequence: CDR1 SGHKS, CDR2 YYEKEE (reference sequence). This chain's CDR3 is CASSFDRGGYEQYV. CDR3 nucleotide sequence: TGTGCCAGCAGCTTCGACAGGGGTGGATACGAGCAGTACGTC.

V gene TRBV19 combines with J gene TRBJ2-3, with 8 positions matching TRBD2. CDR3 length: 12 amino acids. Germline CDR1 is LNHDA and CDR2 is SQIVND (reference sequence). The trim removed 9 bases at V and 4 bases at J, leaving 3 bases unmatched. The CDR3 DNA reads TGTGCCAGGGGACTAGACCCAGATACGCAGTATTTT. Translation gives CARGLDPDTQYF.

CDR3 in DNA: TGTGCCAGCAGCCTTTGGACTAGCGGGGGAGACACCCAAGAGACCCAGTACTTC. It translates to CASSLWTSGGDTQETQYF. The chain uses TRBV5-6 and TRBJ2-5, with 13 bases lining up with TRBD2. This CDR3 is 18 amino acids long. J lost 1 base, V lost 4 bases, and 10 bases had no gene match. Per germline, CDR1 SGHDT and CDR2 YYEEEE.

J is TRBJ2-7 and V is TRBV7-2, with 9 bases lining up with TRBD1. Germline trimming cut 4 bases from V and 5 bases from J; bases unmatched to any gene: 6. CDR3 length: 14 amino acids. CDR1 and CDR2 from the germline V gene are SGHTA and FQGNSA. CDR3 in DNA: TGTGCCAGCAGCTCGGACAGGGGTCCCCACGAGCAGTACTTC. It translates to CASSSDRGPHEQYF.

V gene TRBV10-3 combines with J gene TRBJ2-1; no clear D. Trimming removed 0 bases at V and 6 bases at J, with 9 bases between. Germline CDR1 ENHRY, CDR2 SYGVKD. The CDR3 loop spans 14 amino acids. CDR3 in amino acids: CAISESMTTNEQFF. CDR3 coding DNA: TGTGCCATCAGTGAGTCGATGACAACCAATGAGCAGTTCTTC.

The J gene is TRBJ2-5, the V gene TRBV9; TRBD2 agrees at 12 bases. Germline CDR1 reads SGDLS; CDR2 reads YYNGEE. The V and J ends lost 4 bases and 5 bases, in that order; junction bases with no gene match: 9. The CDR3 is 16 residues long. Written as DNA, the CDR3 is TGTGCCAGCAGCCCGGGCCGGACTAGCGGGAAGGAGACCCAGTACTTC. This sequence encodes CASSPGRTSGKETQYF.

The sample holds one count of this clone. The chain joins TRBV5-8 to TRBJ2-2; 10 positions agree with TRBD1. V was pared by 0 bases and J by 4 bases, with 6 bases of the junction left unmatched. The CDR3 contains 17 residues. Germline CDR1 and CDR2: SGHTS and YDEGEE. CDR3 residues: CASSLGAGTGVTGELFF. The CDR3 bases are TGTGCCAGCAGCTTGGGAGCCGGGACAGGGGTCACCGGGGAGCTGTTTTTT. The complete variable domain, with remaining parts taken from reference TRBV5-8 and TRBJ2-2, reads EAGVTQSPTHLIKTRGQQATLRCSPISGHTSVYWYQQALGLGLQFLLWYDEGEERNRGNFPPRFSGRQFPNYSSELNVNALELEDSALYLCASSLGAGTGVTGELFFGEGSRLTVL.

The CDR3 nucleotides are TGCGCCACCCTACCCTCCAGGGGATTCGATGAGCAGTTCTTC. This sequence encodes CATLPSRGFDEQFF. The chain recombines TRBV10-2 with TRBJ2-1; tentatively, D is TRBD1 (6 bases). This CDR3 has 14 amino acids. Germline V gene sequence: CDR1 WSHSY, CDR2 SAAADI. Trimming took off 10 bases at V and 8 bases at J, with 21 bases between the two ends.

CDR3: CASRKLAGAPNEQFF. CDR3 nucleotides: TGTGCCAGCAGAAAACTAGCGGGGGCCCCCAATGAGCAGTTCTTC. The genes are TRBV13 and TRBJ2-1, with 11 bases that match TRBD2. From germline, CDR1 is PRHDT and CDR2 FYEKMQ (reference sequence). Germline trimming cut 6 bases from V and 6 bases from J; bases unmatched to any gene: 7. The CDR3 loop spans 15 amino acids.

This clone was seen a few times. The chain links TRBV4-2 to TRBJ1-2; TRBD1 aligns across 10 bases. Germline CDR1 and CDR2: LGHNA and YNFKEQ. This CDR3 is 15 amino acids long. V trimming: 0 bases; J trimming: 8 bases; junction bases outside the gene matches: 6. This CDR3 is CASSQDLGQGRGYTF. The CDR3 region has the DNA TGTGCCAGCAGCCAAGATTTGGGACAGGGGAGAGGCTACACCTTC.

CDR3 in amino acids: CASRAAGTTYTEAFF. In nucleotides, the CDR3 is TGTGCCAGCAGAGCAGCCGGGACAACCTACACTGAAGCTTTCTTT. This rearrangement joins TRBV27 to TRBJ1-1, with D maybe TRBD1 (6 bases). This CDR3 contains 15 residues. Germline-derived CDR1 and CDR2 are MNHEY and SMNVEV (reference sequence). Between the trimmed V and J ends, which lost 6 bases and 3 bases, there was a span of 17 bases.